Here is one T cell receptor beta chain with its context. This sample is drawn from a study of blood T cell repertoires in COVID-19. Study summary: In each case, the material was cDNA or gDNA derived from T cells, B-cell-depleted T cells, or PBMCs.

This table comes from immunoSEQ multiplex PCR, and its TCRdb copy is limited to in-frame clones, with some not included. Of about 220,000 clones listed, around 81% are singletons. With 4 bases removed from V and 0 bases from J, the gap between germline ends came to 14 bases. The CDR3 contains 16 residues. In germline, CDR1 is LNHDA, CDR2 SQIVND (reference sequence). This receptor was obtained from a woman under 40 who had recovered from COVID-19. Sequencing used peripheral blood. This chain joins TRBV19 and TRBJ2-3; D is perhaps TRBD2 (6 bases). This CDR3 is CASSNIAETSTDTQYF. Written as DNA, the CDR3 is TGTGCCAGTAGTAACATAGCGGAAACTAGCACAGATACGCAGTATTTT. Full variable domain (remainder filled in from reference TRBV19 and TRBJ2-3): DGGITQSPKYLFRKEGQNVTLSCEQNLNHDAMYWYRQDPGQGLRLIYYSQIVNDFQKGDIAEGYSVSREKKESFPLTVTSAQKNPTAFYLCASSNIAETSTDTQYFGPGTRLTVL.